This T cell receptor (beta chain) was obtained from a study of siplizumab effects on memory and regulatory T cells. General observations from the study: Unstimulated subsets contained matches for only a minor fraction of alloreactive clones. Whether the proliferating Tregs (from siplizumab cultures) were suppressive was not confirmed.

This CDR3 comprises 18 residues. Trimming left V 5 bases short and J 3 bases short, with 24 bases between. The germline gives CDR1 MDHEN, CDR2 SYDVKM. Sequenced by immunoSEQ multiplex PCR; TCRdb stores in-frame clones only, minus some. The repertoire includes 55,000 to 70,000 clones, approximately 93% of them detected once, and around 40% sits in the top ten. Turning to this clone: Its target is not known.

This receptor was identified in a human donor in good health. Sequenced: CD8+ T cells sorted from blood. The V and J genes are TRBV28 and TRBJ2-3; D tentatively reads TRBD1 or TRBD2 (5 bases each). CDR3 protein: CASSLDRDERRRTDTQYF. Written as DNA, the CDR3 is TGTGCCAGCAGTCTTGACCGGGACGAGAGAAGGAGGACAGATACGCAGTATTTT.